Shown below are 22 T cell receptor beta chains from a single sample sequenced in a study of cytomegalovirus exposure and HLA in healthy donors. PCR involved 60 Vbeta and 13 Jbeta primers. Sequenced by immunoSEQ multiplex PCR; TCRdb stores in-frame clones only, minus some. The record lists over 65,000 clones, of which the ten most abundant hold about 4.6%. Sequencing used PBMCs. These TCRs come from a man aged 25 to 40 in good health and CMV-seronegative.

The chain joins TRBV11-3 to TRBJ2-7, with a tentative D call TRBD1 (6 bases). Germline V CDR1 and CDR2: SGHNT, YENEEA. The CDR3 is made up of 15 amino acids. V was clipped by 0 bases and J by 3 bases, with 12 bases between them. CDR3: CASSLDGGGDYEQYF. The DNA of the CDR3 is TGTGCCAGCAGCTTAGATGGTGGGGGCGACTACGAGCAGTACTTC. Looking up the rest from reference TRBV11-3 and TRBJ2-7 gives the full variable domain: EAGVVQSPRYKIIEKKQPVAFWCNPISGHNTLYWYLQNLGQGPELLIRYENEEAVDDSQLPKDRFSAERLKGVDSTLKIQPAELGDSAVYLCASSLDGGGDYEQYFGPGTRLTVT.

The V gene is TRBV5-1, the J gene TRBJ2-7, with TRBD1 identical over 8 bases. CDR1 SGHRS and CDR2 YFSETQ come from the germline V gene. V shed 2 bases, J shed 5 bases, and the junction held 6 bases outside the gene matches. The CDR3 is 14 amino acids. The CDR3 is CASSLSRGHNEQYF. In DNA form, the CDR3 reads TGCGCCAGCAGCTTAAGCAGGGGGCATAACGAGCAGTACTTC.

The chain joins TRBV5-1 to TRBJ2-3, with 11 bases lining up with TRBD2. V gave up 4 bases and J gave up 0 bases; unmatched junction bases: 10. In germline, CDR1 is SGHRS, CDR2 YFSETQ. The CDR3 extends over 18 amino acids. The CDR3 DNA is TGCGCCAGCAGCCTACTAGCGGGGGTTCCCTCTAGCACAGATACGCAGTATTTT. Amino acids: CASSLLAGVPSSTDTQYF.

V is TRBV19 and J is TRBJ1-2; 9 nucleotides line up with TRBD1. Per the germline V gene, CDR1 is LNHDA and CDR2 is SQIVND (reference sequence). V lost 5 bases, J lost 3 bases, and 19 bases stayed unmatched. This CDR3 spans 19 amino acids. CDR3 DNA sequence: TGTGCCAGTAGTCCTTACCCCGGGACAGGGCGATTATTGGACTATGGCTACACCTTC. Its translation is CASSPYPGTGRLLDYGYTF.

V gene TRBV4-3 combines with J gene TRBJ1-5; 7 nucleotides line up with TRBD1. With 2 bases clipped from V and 7 bases from J, the junction kept 8 bases outside the gene matches. CDR1 and CDR2 (germline): LGHNA, YSLEER. The CDR3 loop spans 15 amino acids. The CDR3: CASSQLTGAGQPQHF. The CDR3 DNA is TGCGCCAGCAGCCAACTTACAGGGGCCGGCCAGCCCCAGCATTTT.

The chain employs TRBV18 and TRBJ2-2, with D perhaps matching TRBD2 (5 bases). The CDR3 has 16 amino acids. Trimming took off 3 bases at V and 4 bases at J, with 15 bases between the two ends. In germline, CDR1 is KGHSH, CDR2 LQKENI. CDR3: CASSPPGFDFTGELFF. As DNA, the CDR3 is TGTGCCAGCTCACCGCCGGGATTCGATTTCACCGGGGAGCTGTTTTTT.

This chain joins TRBV7-2 and TRBJ2-2, with TRBD1 matching 11 bases. J gave up 4 bases and V 5 bases, and 6 bases lay outside the gene matches. This CDR3 comprises 16 residues. Germline V gene sequence: CDR1 SGHTA, CDR2 FQGNSA. CDR3 bases: TGTGCCAGCAGCCTACGGACAGGGGGCCGCACCGGGGAGCTGTTTTTT. Protein sequence: CASSLRTGGRTGELFF.

The chain couples TRBV11-2 to TRBJ2-3; D gene ambiguous. This CDR3 comprises 14 residues. Germline CDR1 is SGHAT and CDR2 is FQNNGV. V was cut by 5 bases and J by 1 base, with 10 bases left in between. This CDR3 reads CASSRILRTDTQYF. Here the CDR3 DNA reads TGTGCCAGCAGCAGAATACTCCGCACAGATACGCAGTATTTT.

The chain joins TRBV19 to TRBJ2-1; D is unclear. CDR1 and CDR2 (germline): LNHDA, SQIVND (reference sequence). Trimming pared 3 bases from V and 2 bases from J, leaving 14 bases between. This CDR3 is 16 amino acids long. CDR3 loop: CASSIVPVPPYNEQFF. The DNA of the CDR3 is TGTGCCAGTAGTATTGTCCCAGTCCCTCCCTACAATGAGCAGTTCTTC.

The genes are TRBV4-1 and TRBJ1-2; D unclear. The CDR3 consists of 17 residues. V lost 7 bases to trimming and J lost 4 bases, with 25 bases between them. The germline V gene has CDR1 MGHRA and CDR2 YSYEKL. The CDR3 DNA sequence: TGCGCCAGCACGTGGGCGGGGTCCGGTCGACGGAGCTATGGCTACACCTTC. Encoded protein: CASTWAGSGRRSYGYTF.

This chain links TRBV19 with TRBJ1-2; D remains ambiguous. The germline CDR1 and CDR2 sequences are LNHDA and SQIVND (reference sequence). The CDR3 consists of 13 residues. The V and J ends lost 3 bases and 4 bases respectively, with 9 bases between them. CDR3 sequence: CASSITALYGYTF. The CDR3 nucleotides read TGTGCCAGTAGTATCACAGCCCTCTATGGCTACACCTTC.

This chain links TRBV6-5 with TRBJ2-1; TRBD2 matches 9 bases. Trimming took 2 bases from V and 10 from J; bases not matched to a gene: 9. Germline V CDR1 and CDR2: MNHEY, SVGAGI. This CDR3 has 15 residues. In DNA, the CDR3 is TGTGCCAGCAGTTACGTAGCGGGAGAAAGAGGCGAGCAGTTCTTC. Protein: CASSYVAGERGEQFF.

The CDR3 sequence is CASKSGGNNEQFF. CDR3 nucleotide sequence: TGTGCCAGCAAAAGCGGGGGAAACAATGAGCAGTTCTTC. J is TRBJ2-1 and V is TRBV2; TRBD2 matches at 8 bases. There are 13 residues in the CDR3. Germline lookup yields CDR1 SNHLY and CDR2 FYNNEI. Trimming cost V 7 bases and J 5 bases; bases outside gene matches: 4. The full variable domain, its missing parts supplied by reference TRBV2 and TRBJ2-1, is EPEVTQTPSHQVTQMGQEVILRCVPISNHLYFYWYRQILGQKVEFLVSFYNNEISEKSEIFDDQFSVERPDGSNFTLKIRSTKLEDSAMYFCASKSGGNNEQFFGPGTRLTVL.

This chain connects TRBV7-2 to TRBJ2-2; 7 bases agree with TRBD2. The CDR3 loop spans 15 amino acids. Germline CDR1 SGHTA, CDR2 FQGNSA. V was pared by 8 bases and J by 5 bases, with 11 bases of the junction left unmatched. CDR3 in DNA: TGTGCCAGCTCTCAGGGAGGGTCATGGACCGGGGAGCTGTTTTTT. It is translated as CASSQGGSWTGELFF.

The chain is built from TRBV2 and TRBJ1-2; TRBD1 matches 7 bases. Per the germline V gene, CDR1 is SNHLY and CDR2 is FYNNEI. The junction had 5 bases not matched to a gene; V was cut back by 10 bases and J by 0 bases. This CDR3 region has 13 residues. The DNA for the CDR3 is TGTGCCACCTGGACAGGCACTAACTATGGCTACACCTTC. This codes for CATWTGTNYGYTF. The full variable domain, with the rest looked up from reference TRBV2 and TRBJ1-2, is EPEVTQTPSHQVTQMGQEVILRCVPISNHLYFYWYRQILGQKVEFLVSFYNNEISEKSEIFDDQFSVERPDGSNFTLKIRSTKLEDSAMYFCATWTGTNYGYTFGSGTRLTVV.

The CDR3 DNA follows: TGTGCCAGCAGTTTACAGGGGGACTCCTACGAGCAGTACTTC. This encodes CASSLQGDSYEQYF. This sequence joins TRBV28 and TRBJ2-7; 7 bases are a match to TRBD1. This CDR3 spans 14 amino acids. The germline CDR1 and CDR2 sequences are MDHEN and SYDVKM. V lost 2 bases and J lost 0; bases outside the gene matches: 1.

V and J are TRBV29-1 and TRBJ1-1; D remains unclear. This CDR3 comprises 12 residues. Germline CDR1 and CDR2: SQVTM and ANQGSEA. Deletions cut 6 bases from V and 0 bases from J, with 8 bases between. The CDR3 sequence is CSVGDVNTEAFF. Here the CDR3 DNA reads TGCAGCGTCGGGGATGTGAACACTGAAGCTTTCTTT. Supplemented by reference TRBV29-1 and TRBJ1-1, the full variable domain reads SAVISQKPSRDICQRGTSLTIQCQVDSQVTMMFWYRQQPGQSLTLIATANQGSEATYESGFVIDKFPISRPNLTFSTLTVSNMSPEDSSIYLCSVGDVNTEAFFGQGTRLTVV.

The rearrangement uses TRBV7-9 and TRBJ2-5, with 10 bases fitting TRBD1. V was pared by 3 bases and J by 4 bases, with 8 bases of the junction left unmatched. CDR3 length: 16 residues. The germline V gene has CDR1 SEHNR and CDR2 FQNEAQ (reference sequence). The chain's CDR3 is CASSFPRGQGRETQYF. CDR3 nucleotide sequence: TGTGCCAGCAGCTTCCCTCGGGGACAGGGGCGAGAGACCCAGTACTTC. The complete variable domain, with remaining parts taken from reference TRBV7-9 and TRBJ2-5, reads DTGVSQNPRHKITKRGQNVTFRCDPISEHNRLYWYRQTLGQGPEFLTYFQNEAQLEKSRLLSDRFSAERPKGSFSTLEIQRTEQGDSAMYLCASSFPRGQGRETQYFGPGTRLLVL.

The chain uses TRBV5-1 and TRBJ1-6; 8 bases match TRBD1. The J segment lost 5 bases and the V segment lost 4 bases, leaving 5 bases of the junction unmatched. Germline values: CDR1 SGHRS, CDR2 YFSETQ. The CDR3 runs 15 residues. The CDR3 reads CASSRGQAHNSPLHF. The CDR3 DNA follows: TGCGCCAGCAGCCGGGGACAGGCTCATAATTCACCCCTCCACTTT.

V usage is TRBV4-1 and J usage is TRBJ2-7, with 11 bases aligning to TRBD1. Trimming cost V 0 bases and J 3 bases; bases outside gene matches: 10. Germline values: CDR1 MGHRA, CDR2 YSYEKL. CDR3 length: 18 amino acids. CDR3 DNA sequence: TGCGCCAGCAGCCAAGAACACTTAGGGACAGGGGGAAGCTACGAGCAGTACTTC. As protein: CASSQEHLGTGGSYEQYF.

About this clone: One end of the junction does not line up with germline, which may come from a read error. The rearrangement links TRBV7-7 to TRBJ1-6, with D perhaps TRBD1 (5 bases). The germline V gene encodes CDR1 SSHAT and CDR2 FNYEAQ (reference sequence). The CDR3 is 13 amino acids. CDR3 region: CASSPGLFSPLHF. The CDR3 DNA follows: TGTGCTAGCAGCCCGGGACTGTTTTCACCCCTCCACTTT.

This chain connects TRBV7-2 to TRBJ2-7; 8 nucleotides match TRBD1. The CDR3 extends over 14 amino acids. The germline CDR1 and CDR2 sequences are SGHTA and FQGNSA. J gave up 3 bases and V 8 bases, and 9 bases lay outside the gene matches. As DNA, the CDR3 is TGTGCCAGCGGCCAGGACAGGGTCTTCTACGAGCAGTACTTC. Amino acids: CASGQDRVFYEQYF.